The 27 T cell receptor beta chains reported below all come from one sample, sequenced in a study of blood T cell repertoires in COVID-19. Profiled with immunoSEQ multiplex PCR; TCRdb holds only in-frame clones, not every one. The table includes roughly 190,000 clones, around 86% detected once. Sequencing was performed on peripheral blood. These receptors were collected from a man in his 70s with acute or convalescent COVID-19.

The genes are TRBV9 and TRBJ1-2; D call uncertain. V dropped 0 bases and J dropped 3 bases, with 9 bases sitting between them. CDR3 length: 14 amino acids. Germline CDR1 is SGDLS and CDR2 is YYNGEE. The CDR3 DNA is TGTGCCAGCAGCGTAGCTCCGCAGTACTATGGCTACACCTTC. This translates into CASSVAPQYYGYTF.

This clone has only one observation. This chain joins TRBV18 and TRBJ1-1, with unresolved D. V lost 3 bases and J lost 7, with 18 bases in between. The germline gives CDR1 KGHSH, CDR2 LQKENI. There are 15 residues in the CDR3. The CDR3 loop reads CASSPPGRDGGEAFF. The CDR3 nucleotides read TGTGCCAGCTCACCCCCGGGTAGGGATGGAGGTGAAGCTTTCTTT.

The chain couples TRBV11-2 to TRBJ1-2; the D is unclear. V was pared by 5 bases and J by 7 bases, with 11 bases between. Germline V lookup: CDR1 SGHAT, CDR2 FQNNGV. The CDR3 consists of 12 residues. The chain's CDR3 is CASSHQAVGYTF. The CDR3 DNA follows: TGTGCCAGCAGCCACCAAGCGGTTGGCTACACCTTC.

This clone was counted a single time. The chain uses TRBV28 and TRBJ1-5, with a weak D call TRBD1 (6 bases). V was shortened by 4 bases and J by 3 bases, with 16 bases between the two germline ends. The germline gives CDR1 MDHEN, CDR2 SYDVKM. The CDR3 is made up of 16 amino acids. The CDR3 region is CASSSGTGTFNQPQHF. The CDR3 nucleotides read TGTGCCAGCAGTTCGGGGACCGGGACATTCAATCAGCCCCAGCATTTT.

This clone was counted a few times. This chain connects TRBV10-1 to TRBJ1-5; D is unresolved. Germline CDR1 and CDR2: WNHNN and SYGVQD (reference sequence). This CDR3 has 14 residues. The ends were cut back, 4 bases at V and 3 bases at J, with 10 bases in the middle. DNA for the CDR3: TGCGCCAGCAGTGTCAGACACTTCAATCAGCCCCAGCATTTT. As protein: CASSVRHFNQPQHF.

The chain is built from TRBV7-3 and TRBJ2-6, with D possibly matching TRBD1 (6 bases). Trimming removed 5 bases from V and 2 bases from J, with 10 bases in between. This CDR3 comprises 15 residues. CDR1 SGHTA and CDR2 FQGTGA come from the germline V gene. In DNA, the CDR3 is TGTGCCAGCAGCACACGGGACACTGGGGCCAACGTCCTGACTTTC. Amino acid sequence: CASSTRDTGANVLTF. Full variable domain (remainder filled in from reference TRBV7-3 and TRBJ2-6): GAGVSQTPSNKVTEKGKYVELRCDPISGHTALYWYRQSLGQGPEFLIYFQGTGAADDSGLPNDRFFAVRPEGSVSTLKIQRTERGDSAVYLCASSTRDTGANVLTFGAGSRLTVL.

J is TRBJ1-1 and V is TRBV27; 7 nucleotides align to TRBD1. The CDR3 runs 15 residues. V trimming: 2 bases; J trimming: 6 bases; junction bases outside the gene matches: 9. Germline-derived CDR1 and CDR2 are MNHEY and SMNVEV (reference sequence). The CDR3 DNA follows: TGTGCCAGCAGTTTACGCAGGGGGGATCTAGCTGAAGCTTTCTTT. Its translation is CASSLRRGDLAEAFF.

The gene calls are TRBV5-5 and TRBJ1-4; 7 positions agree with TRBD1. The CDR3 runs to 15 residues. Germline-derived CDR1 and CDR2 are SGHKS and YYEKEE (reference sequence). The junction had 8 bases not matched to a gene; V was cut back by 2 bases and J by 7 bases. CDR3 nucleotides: TGTGCCAGCAGCTTTAGGGGGCTTAATATTGAAAAACTGTTTTTT. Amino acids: CASSFRGLNIEKLFF.

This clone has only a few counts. The CDR3 sequence is CASSLSVLAVGELFF. CDR3 DNA sequence: TGTGCCAGCAGTTTATCAGTCCTAGCAGTCGGGGAGCTGTTTTTT. The rearrangement links TRBV27 to TRBJ2-2, with D tentatively TRBD2 (5 bases). CDR1 is MNHEY, CDR2 SMNVEV, per germline (reference sequence). With 0 bases removed from V and 7 bases from J, the gap between germline ends came to 12 bases. This CDR3 is built from 15 residues.

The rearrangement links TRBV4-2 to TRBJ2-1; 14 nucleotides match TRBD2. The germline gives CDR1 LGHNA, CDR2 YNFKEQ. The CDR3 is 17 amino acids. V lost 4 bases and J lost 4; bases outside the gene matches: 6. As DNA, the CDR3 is TGTGCCAGCAGCCTAGGACTAGCGGGGGGCGATTACAATGAGCAGTTCTTC. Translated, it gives CASSLGLAGGDYNEQFF.

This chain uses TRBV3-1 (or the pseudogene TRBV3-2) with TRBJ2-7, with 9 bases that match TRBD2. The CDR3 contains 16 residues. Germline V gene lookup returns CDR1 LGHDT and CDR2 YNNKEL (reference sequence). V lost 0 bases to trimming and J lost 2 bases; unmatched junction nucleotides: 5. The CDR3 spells CASSQDRASGTYEQYF. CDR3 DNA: TGTGCCAGCAGCCAAGATCGGGCTAGCGGGACCTACGAGCAGTACTTC.

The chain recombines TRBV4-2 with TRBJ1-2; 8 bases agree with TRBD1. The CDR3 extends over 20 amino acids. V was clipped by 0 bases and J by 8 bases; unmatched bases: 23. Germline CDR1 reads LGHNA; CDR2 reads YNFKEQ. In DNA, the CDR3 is TGTGCCAGCAGCCAAGACCCTAGGGACAGGATAGATGGGCATGGAGGGGGCTACACCTTC. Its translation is CASSQDPRDRIDGHGGGYTF.

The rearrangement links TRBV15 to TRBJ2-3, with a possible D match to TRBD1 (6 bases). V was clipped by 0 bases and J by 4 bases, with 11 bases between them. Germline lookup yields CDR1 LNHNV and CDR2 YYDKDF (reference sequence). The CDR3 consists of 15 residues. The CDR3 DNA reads TGTGCCACCAGCAGAGAGGGGGCCAGGGCAGATACGCAGTATTTT. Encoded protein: CATSREGARADTQYF.

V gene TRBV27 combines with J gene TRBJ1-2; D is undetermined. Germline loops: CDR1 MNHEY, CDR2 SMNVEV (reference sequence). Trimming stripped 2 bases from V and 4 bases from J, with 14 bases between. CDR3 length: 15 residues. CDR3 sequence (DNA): TGTGCCAGCAGTTTAACCGGACCGGGAGGCTATGGCTACACCTTC. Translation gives CASSLTGPGGYGYTF.

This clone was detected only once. CDR3 region: CASSVVLAGDTQYF. The CDR3 DNA follows: TGTGCCAGCAGCGTAGTGTTAGCGGGAGATACGCAGTATTTT. The genes are TRBV9 and TRBJ2-3; 7 bases map to TRBD2. Trimming cost V 0 bases and J 5 bases; bases outside gene matches: 3. Germline V gives CDR1 SGDLS, CDR2 YYNGEE. The CDR3 spans 14 residues.

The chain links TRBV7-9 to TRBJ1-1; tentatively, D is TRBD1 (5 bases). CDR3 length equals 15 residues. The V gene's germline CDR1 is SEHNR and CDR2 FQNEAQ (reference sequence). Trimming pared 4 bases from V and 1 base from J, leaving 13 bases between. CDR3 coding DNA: TGTGCCAGCAGCTCTCTCACGGGGGAGAACACTGAAGCTTTCTTT. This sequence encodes CASSSLTGENTEAFF.

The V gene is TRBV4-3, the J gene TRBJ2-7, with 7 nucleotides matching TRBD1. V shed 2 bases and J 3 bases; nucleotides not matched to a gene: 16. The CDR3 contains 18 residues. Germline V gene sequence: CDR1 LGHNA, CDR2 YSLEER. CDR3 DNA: TGCGCCAGCAGCCAATATGTGTCGGATCCGACAGGGTTCTACGAGCAGTACTTC. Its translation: CASSQYVSDPTGFYEQYF.

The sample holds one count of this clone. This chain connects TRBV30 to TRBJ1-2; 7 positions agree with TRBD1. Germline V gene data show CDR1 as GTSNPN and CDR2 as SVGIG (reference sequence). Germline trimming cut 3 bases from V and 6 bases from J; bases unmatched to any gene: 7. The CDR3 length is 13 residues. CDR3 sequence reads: CAWSATGVDGYTF. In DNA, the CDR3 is TGTGCCTGGAGCGCTACAGGGGTGGATGGCTACACCTTC.

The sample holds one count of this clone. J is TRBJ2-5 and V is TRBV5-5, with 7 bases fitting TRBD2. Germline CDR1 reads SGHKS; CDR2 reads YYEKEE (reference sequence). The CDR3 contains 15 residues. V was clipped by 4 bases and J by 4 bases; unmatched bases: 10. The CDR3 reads CASSQGPREGETQYF. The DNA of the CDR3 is TGTGCCAGCAGCCAAGGCCCGAGGGAGGGAGAGACCCAGTACTTC. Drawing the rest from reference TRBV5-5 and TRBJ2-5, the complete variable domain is DAGVTQSPTHLIKTRGQQVTLRCSPISGHKSVSWYQQVLGQGPQFIFQYYEKEERGRGNFPDRFSARQFPNYSSELNVNALLLGDSALYLCASSQGPREGETQYFGPGTRLLVL.

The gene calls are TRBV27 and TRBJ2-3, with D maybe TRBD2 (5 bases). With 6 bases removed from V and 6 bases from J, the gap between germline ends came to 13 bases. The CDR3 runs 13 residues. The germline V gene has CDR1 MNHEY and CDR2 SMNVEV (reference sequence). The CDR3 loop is CASSPRLLDTQYF. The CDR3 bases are TGTGCCAGCAGCCCTAGACTATTGGATACGCAGTATTTT.

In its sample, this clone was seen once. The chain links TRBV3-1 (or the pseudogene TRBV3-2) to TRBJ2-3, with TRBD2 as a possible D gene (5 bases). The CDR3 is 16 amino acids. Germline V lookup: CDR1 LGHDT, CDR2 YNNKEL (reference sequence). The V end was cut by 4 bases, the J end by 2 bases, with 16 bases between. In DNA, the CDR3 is TGTGCCAGCAGCCTGAGGGTAGAGGGCCCCACAGATACGCAGTATTTT. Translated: CASSLRVEGPTDTQYF.

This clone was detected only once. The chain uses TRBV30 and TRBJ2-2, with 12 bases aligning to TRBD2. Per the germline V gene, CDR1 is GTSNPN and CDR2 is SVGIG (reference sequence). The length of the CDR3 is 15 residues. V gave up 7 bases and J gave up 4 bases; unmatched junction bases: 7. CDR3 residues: CASSLAGGLTGELFF. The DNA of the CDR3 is TGTGCCTCGTCACTAGCGGGAGGACTCACCGGGGAGCTGTTTTTT.

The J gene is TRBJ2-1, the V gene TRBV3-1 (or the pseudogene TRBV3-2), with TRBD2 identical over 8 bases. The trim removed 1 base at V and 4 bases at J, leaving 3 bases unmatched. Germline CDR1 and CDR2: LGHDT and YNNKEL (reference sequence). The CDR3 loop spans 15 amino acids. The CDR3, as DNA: TGTGCCAGCAGCCAAGCGGGGGGGATTTACAATGAGCAGTTCTTC. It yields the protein CASSQAGGIYNEQFF.

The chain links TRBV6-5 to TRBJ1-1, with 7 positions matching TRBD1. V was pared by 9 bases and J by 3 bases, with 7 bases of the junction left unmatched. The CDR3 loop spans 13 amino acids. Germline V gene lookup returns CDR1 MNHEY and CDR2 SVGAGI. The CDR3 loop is CASERGLDTEAFF. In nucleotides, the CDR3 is TGTGCCAGTGAGAGGGGGCTGGACACTGAAGCTTTCTTT.

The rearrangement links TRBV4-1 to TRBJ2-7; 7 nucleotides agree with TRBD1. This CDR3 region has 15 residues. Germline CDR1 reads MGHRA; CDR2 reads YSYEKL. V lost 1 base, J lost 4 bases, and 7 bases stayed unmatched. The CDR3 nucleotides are TGCGCCAGCAGCCAAGGGGAACAGGGGAATTACGAGCAGTACTTC. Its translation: CASSQGEQGNYEQYF.

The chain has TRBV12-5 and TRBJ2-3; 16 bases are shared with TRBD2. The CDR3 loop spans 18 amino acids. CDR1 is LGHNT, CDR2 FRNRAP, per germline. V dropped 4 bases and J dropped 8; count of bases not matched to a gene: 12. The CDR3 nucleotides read TGTGCTAGTGGTTCGCCCTCCGGGACTAGCGGGGGGGCCGGTACGCAGTATTTT. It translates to CASGSPSGTSGGAGTQYF.

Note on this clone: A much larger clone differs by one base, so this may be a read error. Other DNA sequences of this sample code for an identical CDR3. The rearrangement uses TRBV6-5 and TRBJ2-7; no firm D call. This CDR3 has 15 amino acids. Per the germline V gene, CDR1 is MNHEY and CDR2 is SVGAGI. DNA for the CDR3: TGTGCCAGTAGTTACTCGTTAGCCCGTACCTACGAGCAGTACTTC. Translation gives CASSYSLARTYEQYF.